Shown below are 30 T cell receptor beta chains from a single sample sequenced in a study of blood T cell repertoires in COVID-19. Using immunoSEQ multiplex PCR, the repertoire was profiled, and TCRdb retains in-frame clones only, with some absent. The table includes 110,000 to 150,000 clones, about nine tenths detected once. What was sequenced was PBMCs or T cells enriched from blood (not recorded which). Source of these receptors: a man aged 50 or older who had recovered from COVID-19.

This sequence joins TRBV21-1 and TRBJ1-1. TRBV21-1 is reported as a pseudogene. This CDR3 is built from 13 residues. The DNA for the CDR3 is TGTGCCAGCAGCAAACCCGTGAACACTGAAGCTTTCTTT. Its translation is CASSKPVNTEAFF.

The chain is built from TRBV27 and TRBJ1-1; 8 positions agree with TRBD1. V dropped 5 bases and J dropped 2; count of bases not matched to a gene: 4. CDR3 length equals 14 residues. Germline V lookup: CDR1 MNHEY, CDR2 SMNVEV (reference sequence). CDR3 DNA sequence: TGTGCCAGCAGTACGACAGGGGTCAACACTGAAGCTTTCTTT. It codes for CASSTTGVNTEAFF.

The chain uses TRBV27 and TRBJ2-2; 8 nucleotides align to TRBD1. CDR3 length: 14 residues. Trimming removed 6 bases from V and 5 bases from J; junction bases left unmatched: 5. The germline V gene has CDR1 MNHEY and CDR2 SMNVEV (reference sequence). CDR3: CASRDREWTGELFF. DNA of the CDR3: TGTGCCAGCAGGGACAGGGAGTGGACCGGGGAGCTGTTTTTT.

The chain links TRBV7-2 to TRBJ1-6; 9 bases are shared with TRBD1. Looked up from germline, CDR1 is SGHTA and CDR2 is FQGNSA. The CDR3 contains 15 residues. V was clipped by 4 bases and J by 8 bases; unmatched bases: 6. The CDR3 DNA sequence: TGTGCCAGCAGCTCGAGACAGGGGGTTGATTCACCCCTCCACTTT. Protein product: CASSSRQGVDSPLHF. The full variable domain, its missing parts supplied by reference TRBV7-2 and TRBJ1-6, is GAGVSQSPSNKVTEKGKDVELRCDPISGHTALYWYRQSLGQGLEFLIYFQGNSAPDKSGLPSDRFSAERTGGSVSTLTIQRTQQEDSAVYLCASSSRQGVDSPLHFGNGTRLTVT.

Details on this clone: Sequence at one end of the junction differs from germline and may be a read error. The V call is TRBV12-3 or TRBV12-4, the J call TRBJ1-2; TRBD1 aligns across 11 bases. CDR3 length: 13 residues. CDR3 protein: CASSPGQGAKVCF. CDR3 sequence (DNA): TGTGCCAGCAGTCCTGGACAGGGGGCTAAGGTATGCTTC.

This chain connects TRBV28 to TRBJ1-1; a weak D match, TRBD1 (5 bases). The CDR3 is made up of 15 amino acids. V lost 2 bases, J lost 4 bases, and 14 bases lay in between. The V gene's germline CDR1 is MDHEN and CDR2 SYDVKM. The CDR3 DNA sequence: TGTGCCAGCAGTTTAGTCCGGGGACTGAGCACTGAAGCTTTCTTT. Translation gives CASSLVRGLSTEAFF.

The chain carries TRBV6-6 and TRBJ1-3; TRBD1 agrees at 7 bases. This CDR3 region has 18 residues. Looked up from germline, CDR1 is MNHNY and CDR2 is SVGAGI (reference sequence). The junction had 13 bases not matched to a gene; V was cut back by 5 bases and J by 0 bases. The DNA of the CDR3 is TGTGCCAGCAGTCCACCGAGGGACAGATCACTCTCTGGAAACACCATATATTTT. Its protein is CASSPPRDRSLSGNTIYF.

This sequence joins TRBV28 and TRBJ1-1, with 7 bases that match TRBD1. There are 14 residues in the CDR3. CDR1 is MDHEN and CDR2 is SYDVKM in the germline V gene. V trimming: 6 bases; J trimming: 10 bases; junction bases outside the gene matches: 14. In DNA form, the CDR3 reads TGTGCCAGCAGACTAACAGGGGCCGGAGGGGGAGCTTTCTTT. Its translation is CASRLTGAGGGAFF.

The chain combines TRBV28 with TRBJ2-5, with TRBD2 matching over 9 bases. The V gene's germline CDR1 is MDHEN and CDR2 SYDVKM. J lost 4 bases, V lost 1 base, and 4 bases had no gene match. CDR3 size: 15 residues. This CDR3 is CASSLFLAGSETQYF. CDR3 sequence (DNA): TGTGCCAGCAGTTTATTTCTAGCGGGGTCAGAGACCCAGTACTTC. The variable domain in full, completed from reference TRBV28 and TRBJ2-5, reads DVKVTQSSRYLVKRTGEKVFLECVQDMDHENMFWYRQDPGLGLRLIYFSYDVKMKEKGDIPEGYSVSREKKERFSLILESASTNQTSMYLCASSLFLAGSETQYFGPGTRLLVL.

V and J are TRBV28 and TRBJ2-1; 12 bases are shared with TRBD2. The CDR3 contains 15 residues. Germline assignment: CDR1 MDHEN and CDR2 SYDVKM. V dropped 5 bases and J dropped 5; count of bases not matched to a gene: 4. CDR3 coding DNA: TGTGCCAGCAGTCCGACTAGCGGGGGCAACAATGAGCAGTTCTTC. It translates to CASSPTSGGNNEQFF.

The CDR3 region is CASRPGNLNYGYTF. CDR3 nucleotides: TGTGCCAGCAGGCCAGGAAATCTCAACTATGGCTACACCTTC. The chain recombines TRBV7-2 with TRBJ1-2, with D unresolved. The germline V gene has CDR1 SGHTA and CDR2 FQGNSA. The V and J ends lost 6 bases and 2 bases respectively, with 13 bases between them. The CDR3 has 14 amino acids.

The V call is TRBV1, the J call TRBJ2-7; the D call in the table, TRBD2, was not verified against the DNA. TRBV1 is labeled a pseudogene. The CDR3 loop spans 16 amino acids. The CDR3 DNA reads TGCACCAGCAGCCAAATCCTAGCGGGATCGCCCTACGAGCAGTACTTC. Translating it yields CTSSQILAGSPYEQYF.

The chain recombines TRBV28 with TRBJ1-4, with D possibly TRBD1 on 5 matching bases. The CDR3 covers 14 residues. The germline V and J ends were trimmed by 3 bases and 8 bases, with 13 bases remaining between them. Germline V lookup: CDR1 MDHEN, CDR2 SYDVKM. CDR3 in amino acids: CASSFRQGLEKLFF. In DNA form, the CDR3 reads TGTGCCAGCAGTTTTAGGCAGGGATTAGAAAAACTGTTTTTT. The full variable domain, with the rest looked up from reference TRBV28 and TRBJ1-4, is DVKVTQSSRYLVKRTGEKVFLECVQDMDHENMFWYRQDPGLGLRLIYFSYDVKMKEKGDIPEGYSVSREKKERFSLILESASTNQTSMYLCASSFRQGLEKLFFGSGTQLSVL.

This rearrangement joins TRBV7-8 to TRBJ2-2; D is undetermined. The CDR3 sequence is 16 residues long. Germline lookup yields CDR1 SGHVS and CDR2 FQNEAQ. V was cut by 1 base and J by 2 bases, with 11 bases left in between. CDR3 DNA sequence: TGTGCCAGCAGCTTAGAGCTTACGGGTAACACCGGGGAGCTGTTTTTT. Its protein is CASSLELTGNTGELFF.

This rearrangement joins TRBV9 to TRBJ1-6; 7 bases line up with TRBD1. Germline CDR1 SGDLS, CDR2 YYNGEE. The CDR3 contains 14 residues. After removal of 3 bases from V and 6 bases from J, the junction contained 3 bases not matched to a gene. CDR3 coding DNA: TGTGCCAGCAGCGCGGGGACAGCTAATTCACCCCTCCACTTT. It specifies CASSAGTANSPLHF.

V and J are TRBV28 and TRBJ1-5; D remains ambiguous. Trimming removed 6 bases from V and 0 bases from J, with 6 bases in between. CDR1 is MDHEN, CDR2 SYDVKM, per germline. The CDR3 contains 13 residues. CDR3 region: CASRRNSNQPQHF. Written as DNA, the CDR3 is TGTGCCAGCAGGCGGAATAGCAATCAGCCCCAGCATTTT. The full variable domain, with the rest looked up from reference TRBV28 and TRBJ1-5, is DVKVTQSSRYLVKRTGEKVFLECVQDMDHENMFWYRQDPGLGLRLIYFSYDVKMKEKGDIPEGYSVSREKKERFSLILESASTNQTSMYLCASRRNSNQPQHFGDGTRLSIL.

The rearrangement joins TRBV9 to TRBJ1-4; D gene uncertain. CDR1 is SGDLS and CDR2 is YYNGEE in the germline V gene. The CDR3 spans 14 residues. Trimming cost V 0 bases and J 13 bases, with 16 bases left between them. CDR3 DNA: TGTGCCAGCAGCGTAGAAAGTTTGACAAGTAGACTGTTTTTT. Protein: CASSVESLTSRLFF.

The CDR3 DNA follows: TGTGGGATGATACCAGGGAAAAAACCAGAAGCTTTCTTT. Translation gives CGMIPGKKPEAFF. The chain uses TRBV30 and TRBJ1-1, with TRBD1 as a possible D gene (5 bases). CDR3 size: 13 residues. In germline, CDR1 is GTSNPN, CDR2 SVGIG (reference sequence).

The chain combines TRBV2 with TRBJ2-5, with D possibly matching TRBD1 (7 bases). Trimming cost V 4 bases and J 5 bases, with 11 bases left between them. This CDR3 has 13 residues. Germline-derived CDR1 and CDR2 are SNHLY and FYNNEI. The CDR3 DNA reads TGTGCCAGCAGTGGATCAGGGGGGGAGACCCAGTACTTC. Translation gives CASSGSGGETQYF.

On this clone itself: The identical CDR3 is also encoded by other nucleotide sequences in the sample. The rearrangement uses TRBV18 and TRBJ1-5; 8 nucleotides match TRBD1. Germline CDR1 KGHSH, CDR2 LQKENI. This CDR3 has 14 residues. V lost 4 bases to trimming and J lost 5 bases; unmatched junction nucleotides: 4. The CDR3 DNA sequence: TGTGCCAGCTCACTCCAGGGGGCGGATCAGCCCCAGCATTTT. Encoded protein: CASSLQGADQPQHF.

The chain couples TRBV2 to TRBJ2-1, with TRBD2 matching over 9 bases. V shed 3 bases, J shed 4 bases, and the junction held 4 bases outside the gene matches. CDR3 size: 15 residues. Germline V gene data show CDR1 as SNHLY and CDR2 as FYNNEI. CDR3 nucleotides: TGTGCCAGCAGTGATTGGCGGGGGGGGTACAATGAGCAGTTCTTC. Its protein is CASSDWRGGYNEQFF.

The chain couples TRBV19 to TRBJ1-5, with TRBD1 identical over 8 bases. The germline gives CDR1 LNHDA, CDR2 SQIVND (reference sequence). This CDR3 is built from 15 residues. V dropped 3 bases and J dropped 5; count of bases not matched to a gene: 6. Written as DNA, the CDR3 is TGTGCCAGTAGTATCCAGGGGGCGCGGGATCAGCCCCAGCATTTT. Amino acid sequence: CASSIQGARDQPQHF.

The J gene is TRBJ2-3, the V gene TRBV11-2; weak D call: TRBD2 (6 bases). There are 15 residues in the CDR3. Germline values: CDR1 SGHAT, CDR2 FQNNGV. Trimming took off 2 bases at V and 4 bases at J, with 13 bases between the two ends. DNA of the CDR3: TGTGCCAGCAGCTTAAGGTTGGGAGGACCAGATACGCAGTATTTT. It translates to CASSLRLGGPDTQYF.

The chain carries TRBV4-3 and TRBJ1-2; D possibly corresponds to TRBD1 (5 bases). This CDR3 is built from 14 residues. Germline values: CDR1 LGHNA, CDR2 YSLEER. The V and J ends lost 1 base and 3 bases respectively, with 9 bases between them. CDR3 protein: CASSQVSRDYGYTF. The CDR3 DNA sequence: TGCGCCAGCAGCCAAGTTTCCAGGGACTATGGCTACACCTTC.

The chain links TRBV7-2 to TRBJ1-4, with D possibly TRBD1 on 5 matching bases. The CDR3 has 13 amino acids. Per the germline V gene, CDR1 is SGHTA and CDR2 is FQGNSA. V lost 3 bases and J 5 bases, leaving 7 bases between the germline ends. The CDR3 region is CASSFGGNEKLFF. CDR3 DNA sequence: TGTGCCAGCAGCTTTGGGGGGAATGAAAAACTGTTTTTT.

V and J are TRBV3-1 (or the pseudogene TRBV3-2) and TRBJ1-2; no reliable D call. Germline V gene data show CDR1 as LGHDT and CDR2 as YNNKEL (reference sequence). The CDR3 length is 14 residues. Trimming pared 0 bases from V and 8 bases from J, leaving 13 bases between. CDR3 protein: CASSQDHTKLGYTF. The CDR3 DNA is TGTGCCAGCAGCCAAGATCACACCAAATTGGGCTACACCTTC.

This chain links TRBV12-3 or TRBV12-4 with TRBJ1-2; 8 bases align to TRBD1. The CDR3 has 13 amino acids. Unmatched junction bases numbered 8, after V lost 7 bases and J lost 7 bases. In nucleotides, the CDR3 is TGTGCCAGCACCCAACAGGGGGTGTCTGGCTACACCTTC. Translating gives CASTQQGVSGYTF.

J is TRBJ2-2 and V is TRBV21-1; TRBD1, the table's D call, was not compared with the DNA. TRBV21-1 is a recognized pseudogene. This CDR3 is built from 19 residues. DNA of the CDR3: TGTGCCAGCAGCGAAGACACCAGGGGGTACCACCCGAACACCGGGGAGCTGTTTTTT. It specifies CASSEDTRGYHPNTGELFF.

This chain uses TRBV24-1 with TRBJ2-2; 7 bases fit TRBD1. Germline values: CDR1 KGHDR, CDR2 SFDVKD. CDR3 length equals 17 residues. J was trimmed by 1 base and V by 2 bases; bases with no gene match: 6. The CDR3 reads CATSDSPGQLNTGELFF. The CDR3 nucleotides are TGTGCCACCAGTGATTCCCCGGGACAGCTGAACACCGGGGAGCTGTTTTTT.

The chain couples TRBV7-2 to TRBJ2-5; 8 bases line up with TRBD2. Trimming took 3 bases from V and 4 from J; bases not matched to a gene: 13. The CDR3 is 17 residues long. Looked up from germline, CDR1 is SGHTA and CDR2 is FQGNSA. For the CDR3, the DNA is TGTGCCAGCAGCTTCCTCCCCATGGGGACTAGTAGAGAGACCCAGTACTTC. Its translation is CASSFLPMGTSRETQYF.